The rows below give T cell receptor beta chains drawn from one sample of a study of Ad26.COV2.S vaccination and SARS-CoV-2 variants. The data were produced by immunoSEQ multiplex PCR, yet TCRdb's version contains in-frame clones alone and is incomplete. The data show about 94,000 clones, more than 65% seen once. The sample here was peripheral blood, taken after recovery from COVID-19. The receptors were gathered from a human donor who had recovered from COVID-19. The CDR3 runs from the conserved cysteine through the conserved F or W. The order of the fields is V gene, clone size, J gene, D gene, CDR3 protein, CDR3 DNA. The D gene is left open where the match is weak. Rows may omit the clone size; those that give it use once, few, many or a size class.

V gene: TRBV11-3
clone size: NA
J gene: TRBJ2-7
D gene: TRBD1
CDR3 protein: CASSYDRAQYEQYF
CDR3 DNA: TGTGCCAGCAGCTACGACAGGGCGCAATACGAGCAGTACTTC

V gene: TRBV7-2
clone size: NA
J gene: TRBJ2-1
D gene: NA
CDR3 protein: CASSFPRFEQFF
CDR3 DNA: TGTGCCAGCAGCTTCCCTAGATTTGAGCAGTTCTTC

V gene: TRBV29-1
clone size: NA
J gene: TRBJ1-2
D gene: NA
CDR3 protein: CSVLTLDIILNYGYTF
CDR3 DNA: TGCAGCGTCCTTACGCTAGACATCATCCTTAACTATGGCTACACCTTC

V gene: TRBV5-5
clone size: NA
J gene: TRBJ2-7
D gene: NA
CDR3 protein: CASSFSPNRDTYEQYF
CDR3 DNA: TGTGCCAGCAGCTTTAGTCCTAACCGGGACACCTACGAGCAGTACTTC

V gene: TRBV2
clone size: NA
J gene: TRBJ2-7
D gene: TRBD2
CDR3 protein: CASGLAGGVYEQYF
CDR3 DNA: TGTGCCAGCGGACTAGCGGGAGGGGTCTACGAGCAGTACTTC

V gene: TRBV28
clone size: NA
J gene: TRBJ1-5
D gene: NA
CDR3 protein: CASRTSRNQPQHF
CDR3 DNA: TGTGCCAGCAGGACATCTCGCAATCAGCCCCAGCATTTT

V gene: TRBV6-6
clone size: few
J gene: TRBJ1-5
D gene: NA
CDR3 protein: CASRSQDRPNQPQHF
CDR3 DNA: TGTGCCAGCAGGAGCCAGGACAGACCCAATCAGCCCCAGCATTTT

V gene: TRBV28
clone size: NA
J gene: TRBJ1-4
D gene: TRBD1
CDR3 protein: CASSDQGVWEKLFF
CDR3 DNA: TGTGCCAGCAGTGATCAGGGGGTCTGGGAAAAACTGTTTTTT

V gene: TRBV2
clone size: NA
J gene: TRBJ2-7
D gene: NA
CDR3 protein: CASSLRGLTYEQYF
CDR3 DNA: TGTGCCAGCAGCCTTCGAGGACTGACCTACGAGCAGTACTTC

V gene: TRBV27
clone size: NA
J gene: TRBJ2-7
D gene: NA
CDR3 protein: CASSPLGAGYEQYF
CDR3 DNA: TGTGCCAGCAGTCCTCTGGGAGCAGGATACGAGCAGTACTTC

V gene: TRBV19
clone size: NA
J gene: TRBJ2-1
D gene: NA
CDR3 protein: CASSIAASDGEQFF
CDR3 DNA: TGTGCCAGTAGTATAGCGGCTAGCGACGGTGAGCAGTTCTTC

V gene: TRBV12-3/TRBV12-4
clone size: NA
J gene: TRBJ2-5
D gene: NA
CDR3 protein: CASSLLAGETQYF
CDR3 DNA: TGTGCCAGCAGTTTACTGGCAGGGGAGACCCAGTACTTC

V gene: TRBV28
clone size: NA
J gene: TRBJ1-5
D gene: TRBD1
CDR3 protein: CASTARDRGMVRNQPQHF
CDR3 DNA: TGTGCCAGCACGGCCCGGGACAGGGGTATGGTTCGCAATCAGCCCCAGCATTTT

V gene: TRBV4-1
clone size: few
J gene: TRBJ2-2
D gene: NA
CDR3 protein: CASSQGRVLGPPSGELFF
CDR3 DNA: TGCGCCAGCAGCCAGGGCAGGGTTTTAGGCCCTCCCTCCGGGGAGCTGTTTTTT

V gene: TRBV5-5
clone size: once
J gene: TRBJ2-4
D gene: TRBD1
CDR3 protein: CASRGQEISLAKNIQYF
CDR3 DNA: TGTGCCAGCAGGGGACAGGAGATATCTCTAGCCAAAAACATTCAGTACTTC

V gene: TRBV29-1
clone size: few
J gene: TRBJ2-4
D gene: TRBD1
CDR3 protein: CSVVGTGVNIQYF
CDR3 DNA: TGCAGCGTTGTGGGGACAGGGGTGAACATTCAGTACTTC

V gene: TRBV7-2
clone size: NA
J gene: TRBJ2-5
D gene: NA
CDR3 protein: CASSLVGADQGETQYF
CDR3 DNA: TGTGCCAGCAGCTTAGTTGGGGCGGACCAGGGGGAGACCCAGTACTTC

V gene: TRBV5-1
clone size: NA
J gene: TRBJ2-3
D gene: NA
CDR3 protein: CASSLGSTDTQYF
CDR3 DNA: TGCGCCAGCAGCTTGGGGTCCACAGATACGCAGTATTTT

V gene: TRBV23-1
clone size: NA
J gene: TRBJ2-7
D gene: NA
CDR3 protein: CASLGTAEQYF
CDR3 DNA: TGCGCCAGCCTGGGGACGGCGGAGCAGTACTTC

V gene: TRBV2
clone size: NA
J gene: TRBJ2-7
D gene: TRBD2
CDR3 protein: CASRGGYYEQYF
CDR3 DNA: TGTGCCAGCAGGGGGGGGTACTACGAGCAGTACTTC

V gene: TRBV9
clone size: NA
J gene: TRBJ2-3
D gene: TRBD2
CDR3 protein: CASSVESGTVTDTQYF
CDR3 DNA: TGTGCCAGCAGCGTAGAAAGCGGGACCGTCACAGATACGCAGTATTTT

V gene: TRBV6-5
clone size: few
J gene: TRBJ1-1
D gene: NA
CDR3 protein: CATRGIPPLDTEAFF
CDR3 DNA: TGTGCCACCAGGGGCATTCCACCGCTCGACACTGAAGCTTTCTTT

V gene: TRBV18
clone size: NA
J gene: TRBJ1-1
D gene: TRBD1
CDR3 protein: CASSPRQGTDTEAFF
CDR3 DNA: TGTGCCAGCTCACCACGACAGGGGACGGACACTGAAGCTTTCTTT

V gene: TRBV4-2
clone size: few
J gene: TRBJ1-1
D gene: NA
CDR3 protein: CASSLRERRDTEAFF
CDR3 DNA: TGTGCCAGCAGTTTGAGGGAGCGCAGGGACACTGAAGCTTTCTTT

V gene: TRBV5-1
clone size: NA
J gene: TRBJ2-7
D gene: TRBD1
CDR3 protein: CASSFGGTGHYEQYF
CDR3 DNA: TGCGCCAGCAGCTTTGGCGGGACAGGCCACTACGAGCAGTACTTC

V gene: TRBV6-5
clone size: NA
J gene: TRBJ2-1
D gene: NA
CDR3 protein: CASSYGAGGSEQFF
CDR3 DNA: TGTGCCAGCAGCTACGGAGCTGGCGGTTCTGAGCAGTTCTTC

V gene: TRBV19
clone size: NA
J gene: TRBJ2-5
D gene: NA
CDR3 protein: CASSPRGLSETQYF
CDR3 DNA: TGTGCCAGTAGCCCTAGGGGGTTGTCGGAGACCCAGTACTTC

V gene: TRBV9
clone size: NA
J gene: TRBJ2-7
D gene: NA
CDR3 protein: CASSKTPRDEQYF
CDR3 DNA: TGTGCCAGCAGCAAAACACCTAGGGACGAGCAGTACTTC

V gene: TRBV3-1/TRBV3-2
clone size: NA
J gene: TRBJ2-4
D gene: NA
CDR3 protein: CASSQEARLNIQYF
CDR3 DNA: TGTGCCAGCAGCCAAGAAGCGCGGCTAAACATTCAGTACTTC

V gene: TRBV12-3/TRBV12-4
clone size: NA
J gene: TRBJ2-3
D gene: NA
CDR3 protein: CASSFFTDTQYF
CDR3 DNA: TGTGCCAGCAGTTTTTTCACAGATACGCAGTATTTT

V gene: TRBV18
clone size: few
J gene: TRBJ2-4
D gene: NA
CDR3 protein: CASSPEGNIQYF
CDR3 DNA: TGTGCCAGCTCACCGGAGGGAAACATTCAGTACTTC

V gene: TRBV2
clone size: NA
J gene: TRBJ1-2
D gene: NA
CDR3 protein: CASSAVDIFSGYTF
CDR3 DNA: TGTGCCAGCAGTGCCGTGGACATATTTTCTGGCTACACCTTC

V gene: TRBV20-1
clone size: NA
J gene: TRBJ2-1
D gene: NA
CDR3 protein: CSAIANEQFF
CDR3 DNA: TGCAGTGCTATAGCTAATGAGCAGTTCTTC

V gene: TRBV5-5
clone size: NA
J gene: TRBJ1-1
D gene: NA
CDR3 protein: CASSLVPGGVAEAFF
CDR3 DNA: TGTGCCAGCAGCTTGGTCCCGGGGGGGGTCGCTGAAGCTTTCTTT

V gene: TRBV27
clone size: NA
J gene: TRBJ2-1
D gene: NA
CDR3 protein: CASSGVNEQFF
CDR3 DNA: TGTGCCAGCTCTGGGGTGAATGAGCAGTTCTTC

V gene: TRBV14
clone size: NA
J gene: TRBJ2-2
D gene: NA
CDR3 protein: CASSQVFQKDAGELFF
CDR3 DNA: TGTGCCAGCAGCCAAGTTTTTCAGAAGGACGCCGGGGAGCTGTTTTTT

V gene: TRBV6-1
clone size: NA
J gene: TRBJ1-5
D gene: NA
CDR3 protein: CASSEGPSLQHF
CDR3 DNA: TGTGCCAGCAGTGAAGGGCCGTCTCTCCAGCATTTT

V gene: TRBV6-5
clone size: once
J gene: TRBJ1-2
D gene: NA
CDR3 protein: CASTERKNYGYTF
CDR3 DNA: TGTGCCAGCACCGAAAGGAAAAACTATGGCTACACCTTC

V gene: TRBV11-2
clone size: NA
J gene: TRBJ2-3
D gene: TRBD2
CDR3 protein: CASSPGTSGSTDTQYF
CDR3 DNA: TGTGCCAGCAGCCCCGGGACTAGCGGGAGCACAGATACGCAGTATTTT

V gene: TRBV24-1
clone size: NA
J gene: TRBJ2-3
D gene: NA
CDR3 protein: CATSDLRQSRTDTQYF
CDR3 DNA: TGTGCCACCAGTGATTTGCGACAGTCTCGCACAGATACGCAGTATTTT

V gene: TRBV25-1
clone size: NA
J gene: TRBJ1-1
D gene: NA
CDR3 protein: CASRETVNTEAFF
CDR3 DNA: TGTGCCAGCAGAGAAACAGTGAACACTGAAGCTTTCTTT

V gene: TRBV5-4
clone size: NA
J gene: TRBJ2-7
D gene: NA
CDR3 protein: CASSFRTGPGEQYF
CDR3 DNA: TGTGCCAGCAGCTTCCGGACTGGACCGGGCGAGCAGTACTTC